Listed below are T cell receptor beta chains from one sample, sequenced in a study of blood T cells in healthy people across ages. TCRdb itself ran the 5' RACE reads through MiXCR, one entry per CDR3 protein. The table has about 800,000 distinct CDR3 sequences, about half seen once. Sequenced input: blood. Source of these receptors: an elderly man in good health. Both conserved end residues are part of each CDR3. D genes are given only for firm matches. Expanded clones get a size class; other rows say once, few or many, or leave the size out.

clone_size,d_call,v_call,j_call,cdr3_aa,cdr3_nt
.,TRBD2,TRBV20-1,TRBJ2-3,CSACPGTSGFNTDTQYF,TGCAGTGCTTGCCCCGGGACTAGCGGCTTCAACACAGATACGCAGTATTTT
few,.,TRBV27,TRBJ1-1,CASSRPEGTEAFF,TGTGCCAGCAGCCGCCCGGAGGGGACTGAAGCTTTCTTT
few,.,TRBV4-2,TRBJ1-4,CASAERPTANEKLFF,TGTGCCAGCGCCGAACGACCTACGGCTAATGAAAAACTGTTTTTT
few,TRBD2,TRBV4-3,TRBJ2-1,CASSHQGLARGNEQFF,TGCGCCAGCAGCCACCAGGGACTAGCAAGGGGAAATGAGCAGTTCTTC
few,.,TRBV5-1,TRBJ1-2,CASSTGDSYGYTF,TGCGCCAGCAGCACGGGGGACTCTTATGGCTACACCTTC
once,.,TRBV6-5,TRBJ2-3,CASSYDRDSDTQYF,TGTGCCAGCAGTTACGATCGAGATTCGGATACGCAGTATTTT
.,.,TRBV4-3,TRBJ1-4,CASSRKRGEKLFF,TGCGCCAGCAGCCGAAAACGGGGAGAAAAACTGTTTTTT
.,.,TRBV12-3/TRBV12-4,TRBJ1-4,CASSAGTRGEKLFF,TGTGCCAGCAGTGCCGGGACCCGGGGGGAAAAACTGTTTTTT
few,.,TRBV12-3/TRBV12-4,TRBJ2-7,CASSRTASPYEQYF,TGTGCCAGCAGTCGTACGGCGTCCCCCTACGAGCAGTACTTC
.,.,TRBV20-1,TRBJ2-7,CSARDGARRFYEQYF,TGCAGTGCTAGAGATGGGGCCAGAAGATTCTACGAGCAGTACTTC
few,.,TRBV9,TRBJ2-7,CASSAEMGVSEQYF,TGTGCCAGCAGCGCCGAAATGGGGGTGAGCGAGCAGTACTTC
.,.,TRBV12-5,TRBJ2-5,CASGPGFQETQYF,TGTGCTAGTGGGCCCGGCTTCCAAGAGACCCAGTACTTC
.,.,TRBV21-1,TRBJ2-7,CASSKMASYEQYF,TGTGCCAGCAGCAAAATGGCCAGCTACGAGCAGTACTTC
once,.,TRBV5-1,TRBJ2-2,CASSFTGNTGELFF,TGCGCCAGCAGCTTTACAGGGAACACCGGGGAGCTGTTTTTT
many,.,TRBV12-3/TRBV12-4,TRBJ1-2,CASSPDGPSYGYTF,TGTGCCAGCAGCCCCGACGGTCCTAGCTATGGCTACACCTTC
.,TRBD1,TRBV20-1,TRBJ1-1,CSPTGGTEAFF,TGCAGTCCGACAGGGGGCACTGAAGCTTTCTTT
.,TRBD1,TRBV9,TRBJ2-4,CASNLGRGPGEQYF,TGTGCCAGCAACCTGGGCAGGGGGCCGGGGGAGCAGTACTTC
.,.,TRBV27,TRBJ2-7,CASSPQGKLIGPEQYF,TGTGCCAGCAGTCCGCAAGGGAAGCTCATCGGTCCCGAGCAGTACTTC
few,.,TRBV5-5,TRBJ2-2,CASSSPRGANTGELFF,TGTGCCAGCAGCTCCCCTCGCGGGGCGAACACCGGGGAGCTGTTTTTT
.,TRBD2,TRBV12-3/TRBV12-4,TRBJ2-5,CASSNRTSGRQTQYF,TGTGCCAGCAGCAACCGGACTAGCGGGAGACAGACCCAGTACTTC
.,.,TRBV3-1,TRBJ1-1,CASSREQRNTEAFF,TGTGCCAGCAGCCGCGAACAGCGAAACACTGAAGCTTTCTTT
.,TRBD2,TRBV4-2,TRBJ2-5,CASSQTIIAGDSYNEQYF,TGTGCCAGCAGCCAAACCATTATAGCGGGAGACTCCTACAATGAGCAGTACTTC
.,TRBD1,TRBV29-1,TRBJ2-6,CSAIQGEEANVLTF,TGCAGCGCAATCCAGGGGGAAGAGGCCAACGTCCTGACTTTC
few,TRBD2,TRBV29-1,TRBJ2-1,CSDRLAGGPYNEQFF,TGCAGCGACCGACTAGCGGGAGGGCCTTACAATGAGCAGTTCTTC
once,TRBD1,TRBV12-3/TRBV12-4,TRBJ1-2,CASSSRGLGYGYTF,TGTGCCAGCAGTTCCAGGGGGCTGGGGTATGGCTACACCTTC
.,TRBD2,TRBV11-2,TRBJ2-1,CASSLRGAGEYNEQFF,TGTGCCAGCAGCTTACGTGGTGCGGGAGAATACAATGAGCAGTTCTTC
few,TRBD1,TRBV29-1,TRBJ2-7,CSVEFGTGGDEQYF,TGCAGCGTTGAATTTGGGACAGGGGGTGACGAGCAGTACTTC
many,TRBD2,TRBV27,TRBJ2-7,CASSLSTLGLASEQYF,TGTGCCAGCAGTTTATCGACTCTGGGACTAGCGAGCGAGCAGTACTTC
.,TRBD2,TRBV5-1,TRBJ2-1,CASSAVAGLPGNEQFF,TGCGCCAGCAGCGCCGTAGCGGGACTCCCTGGTAATGAGCAGTTCTTC
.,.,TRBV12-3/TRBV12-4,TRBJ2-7,CASSFYVTGGDYEQYF,TGTGCCAGCAGTTTTTATGTCACTGGGGGCGACTACGAGCAGTACTTC
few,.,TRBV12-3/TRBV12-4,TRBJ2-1,CASSLALIPHVHEQFF,TGTGCCAGCAGTTTAGCCCTGATCCCCCATGTCCATGAGCAGTTCTTC
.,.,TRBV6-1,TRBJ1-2,CASSLEPNYGYTF,TGTGCCAGCAGCCTAGAGCCAAACTATGGCTACACCTTC
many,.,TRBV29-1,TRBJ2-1,CSVEANNEQFF,TGCAGCGTTGAAGCGAACAATGAGCAGTTCTTC
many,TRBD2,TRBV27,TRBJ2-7,CASSASGAGYEQYF,TGTGCCAGCAGTGCTAGCGGGGCTGGTTACGAGCAGTACTTC
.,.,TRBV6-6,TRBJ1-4,CASSYYQVRTNEKLFF,TGTGCCAGCAGTTACTATCAGGTCAGGACTAATGAAAAACTGTTTTTT
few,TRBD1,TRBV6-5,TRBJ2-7,CASSYRQGPPYEQYF,TGTGCCAGCAGTTACAGACAGGGGCCACCGTACGAGCAGTACTTC
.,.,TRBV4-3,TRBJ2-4,CASSQAITGSKNIQYF,TGCGCCAGCAGCCAAGCAATAACTGGCAGCAAAAACATTCAGTACTTC
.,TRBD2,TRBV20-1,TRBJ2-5,CSARRRLAVQETQYF,TGCAGTGCTAGAAGGAGACTAGCGGTCCAAGAGACCCAGTACTTC
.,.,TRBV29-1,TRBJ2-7,CSVVMLERNYEQYF,TGCAGCGTTGTTATGCTCGAGCGGAACTACGAGCAGTACTTC
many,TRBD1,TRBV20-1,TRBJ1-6,CSARDRDREFSPLHF,TGCAGTGCTAGGGACAGGGACAGGGAATTTTCACCCCTCCACTTT
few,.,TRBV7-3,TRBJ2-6,CASSLRSTGANVLTF,TGTGCCAGCAGCTTAAGGTCGACTGGGGCCAACGTCCTGACTTTC